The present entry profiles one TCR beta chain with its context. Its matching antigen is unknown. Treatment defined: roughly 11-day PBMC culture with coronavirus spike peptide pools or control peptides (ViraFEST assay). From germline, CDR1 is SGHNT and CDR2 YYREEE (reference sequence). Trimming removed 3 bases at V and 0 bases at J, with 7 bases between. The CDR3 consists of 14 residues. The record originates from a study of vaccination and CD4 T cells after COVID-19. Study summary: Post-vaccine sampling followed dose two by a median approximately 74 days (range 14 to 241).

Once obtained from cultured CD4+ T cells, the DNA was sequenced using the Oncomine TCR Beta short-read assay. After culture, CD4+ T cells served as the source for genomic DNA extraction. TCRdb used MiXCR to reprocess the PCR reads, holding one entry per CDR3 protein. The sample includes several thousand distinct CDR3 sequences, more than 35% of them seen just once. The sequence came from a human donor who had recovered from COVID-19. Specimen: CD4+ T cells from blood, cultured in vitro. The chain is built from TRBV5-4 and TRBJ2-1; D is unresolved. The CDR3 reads CASSSDTSYNEQFF. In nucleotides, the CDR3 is TGTGCCAGCAGCTCCGACACCTCCTACAATGAGCAGTTCTTC.